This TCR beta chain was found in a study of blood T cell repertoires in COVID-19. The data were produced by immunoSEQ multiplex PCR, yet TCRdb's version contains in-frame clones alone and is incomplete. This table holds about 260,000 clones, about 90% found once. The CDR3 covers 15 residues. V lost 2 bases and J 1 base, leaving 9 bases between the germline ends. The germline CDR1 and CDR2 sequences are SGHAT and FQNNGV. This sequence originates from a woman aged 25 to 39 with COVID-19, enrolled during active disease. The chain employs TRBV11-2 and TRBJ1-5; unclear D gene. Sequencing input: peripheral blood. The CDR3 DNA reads TGTGCCAGCAGCTTAAGAGGGAGGAGCAATCAGCCCCAGCATTTT. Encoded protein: CASSLRGRSNQPQHF.